Below, 4 T cell receptor beta chains from the same sample are listed, as sequenced in a study of CD8 T cells in Susac syndrome. cDNA came from roughly 0.47 to 1 ug RNA primed by random hexamers. Using its own MiXCR run on the immunoSEQ multiplex PCR reads, TCRdb lists one record per CDR3 protein. The sample holds about 430,000 distinct CDR3 sequences; more than 70% are singletons and the top ten take about 0.12%. Input material: CD8+ T cells from PBMCs. Source of these receptors: a human donor with multiple sclerosis.

This sequence joins TRBV4-1 and TRBJ2-6; D not certain. Trimming cost V 1 base and J 2 bases, with 6 bases left between them. Germline V gene sequence: CDR1 MGHRA, CDR2 YSYEKL. The CDR3 has 15 amino acids. The DNA for the CDR3 is TGCGCCAGCAGCCAAGGGTCCACTGGGGCCAACGTCCTGACTTTC. Protein product: CASSQGSTGANVLTF.

V usage is TRBV7-2 and J usage is TRBJ2-3; 8 bases agree with TRBD2. The V gene end was trimmed by 5 bases and the J gene end by 5 bases; junction bases not matched to a gene: 9. Germline V gene data show CDR1 as SGHTA and CDR2 as FQGNSA. This CDR3 spans 15 amino acids. The CDR3 protein is CASSPYGGAGDTQYF. The CDR3 bases are TGTGCCAGCAGCCCTTACGGGGGGGCGGGAGATACGCAGTATTTT.

The genes are TRBV2 and TRBJ1-1; D is undetermined. CDR1 and CDR2 from the germline V gene are SNHLY and FYNNEI. The CDR3 has 12 residues. Trimming took off 4 bases at V and 6 bases at J, with 9 bases between the two ends. CDR3 sequence: CASSGLSAEAFF. The CDR3 nucleotides read TGTGCCAGCAGTGGGCTTTCGGCTGAAGCTTTCTTT.

The genes are TRBV5-6 and TRBJ1-1; possibly TRBD1 for D (5 bases). CDR3 size: 15 residues. From germline, CDR1 is SGHDT and CDR2 YYEEEE. V dropped 3 bases and J dropped 2 bases, with 14 bases sitting between them. The CDR3 bases are TGTGCCAGCAGCTGGGGGGACGGAGATAACACTGAAGCTTTCTTT. Translation gives CASSWGDGDNTEAFF.